The source of this T cell receptor beta chain is a study of T cells in Graves' hyperthyroidism and ophthalmopathy. General observations from the study: Ophthalmopathy was model-predicted a median roughly 6.3 months pre-onset. Blood also showed most of the thyroid clonotypes that were expanded above 0.001.

Diagnosis rested on symptoms, serum thyroxine and TRAb, thyroid ultrasound, and orbital computed tomography. The blood sample predates any ophthalmopathy symptoms, coming from first hyperthyroidism diagnosis. Germline V CDR1 and CDR2: SGHAT, FQNNGV. This CDR3 has 15 amino acids. V dropped 3 bases and J dropped 3 bases, with 14 bases sitting between them. TCR beta CDR3 region amplification was performed from RNA transcripts. Using the HTBI primer set, a first-round RT-PCR was run on the TCR CDR3. TCRdb re-called the multiplex PCR reads through MiXCR, storing one row per CDR3 protein. The data show more than 550,000 distinct CDR3 sequences, with around 20% seen just once and 16% held by the top ten. Comments on this clonotype: The antigen is unknown.

V is TRBV11-2 and J is TRBJ1-1; tentative D call: TRBD1 (5 bases). The sample comprised blood. This clonotype was obtained from a woman aged 45-59 years with Graves' hyperthyroidism that later progressed to Graves' ophthalmopathy. In DNA form, the CDR3 reads TGTGCCAGCAGCTTTCAGGCCTCGGGGGACACTGAAGCTTTCTTT. This translates into CASSFQASGDTEAFF.